This T cell receptor (beta chain) was sequenced in a study of T-cell reconstitution after alpha-beta-depleted transplantation in children. Unique molecular identifiers tagged the TCRbeta library. A single record per CDR3 protein comes from TCRdb applying MiXCR to the PCR reads. The sample lists around 530,000 distinct CDR3 sequences, approximately 32% occurring once. The origin of this receptor is a human donor who donated a stem cell graft to a child with aplastic anemia. The source material was PBMCs from the stem cell graft donor, sampled from the stem cell graft.

The CDR3 loop reads CASSPGGTAEKLFF. The CDR3 nucleotides read TGTGCCAGCAGCCCGGGGGGGACGGCTGAAAAACTGTTTTTT. The chain joins TRBV7-9 to TRBJ1-4; maybe TRBD1 (5 bases). The CDR3 has 14 amino acids. CDR1 and CDR2 (germline): SEHNR, FQNEAQ (reference sequence). Deletions cut 5 bases from V and 7 bases from J, with 14 bases between.